Each of the 21 T cell receptor beta chains below was sequenced from the same sample in a study of CD8+ T cells in alopecia areata. Treatment given: oral pan-JAK inhibitor, 5-10 mg twice daily. As the sequencing template, cDNA was produced by extracting RNA and reverse transcribing it. The protocol was immunoSEQ multiplex PCR, while the TCRdb copy is restricted to in-frame clones and leaves out a portion. Here the sample spans about 210,000 clones, more than 45% being singletons. The starting material was CD4+ T cells sorted from blood, obtained at week 4, from a patient treated with tofacitinib. These receptors were obtained from a human donor with alopecia areata.

The chain recombines TRBV29-1 with TRBJ2-7; possible D gene TRBD2, 6 bases. The CDR3 totals 13 residues. Germline V CDR1 and CDR2: SQVTM, ANQGSEA. Trimming removed 4 bases at V and 4 bases at J, with 14 bases between. CDR3 loop: CSVGKGGPYEQYF. The CDR3 DNA follows: TGCAGCGTTGGCAAGGGAGGACCGTACGAGCAGTACTTC.

The table lists this clone with many counts. The chain uses TRBV27 and TRBJ2-1; 8 bases fit TRBD1. This CDR3 is 15 amino acids long. V lost 2 bases to trimming and J lost 4 bases; unmatched junction nucleotides: 4. The germline V gene encodes CDR1 MNHEY and CDR2 SMNVEV (reference sequence). The CDR3 reads CASSLQGAVYNEQFF. The CDR3 nucleotides are TGTGCCAGCAGTTTACAGGGGGCGGTATACAATGAGCAGTTCTTC.

J is TRBJ2-5 and V is TRBV29-1, with TRBD1 identical over 8 bases. Trimming at V came to 1 base and at J to 1 base, leaving 17 bases not matched to a gene. The CDR3 has 19 amino acids. Germline V lookup: CDR1 SQVTM, CDR2 ANQGSEA. CDR3 DNA sequence: TGCAGCGTTGAAGTAGGCGGGTCCTTCAGACAGGGGTTCCAAGAGACCCAGTACTTC. Protein product: CSVEVGGSFRQGFQETQYF.

This chain connects TRBV11-2 to TRBJ2-3, with 9 positions matching TRBD1. Germline V gene sequence: CDR1 SGHAT, CDR2 FQNNGV. V was clipped by 3 bases and J by 4 bases; unmatched bases: 5. The CDR3 is 15 residues long. CDR3 nucleotides: TGTGCCAGCAGCTTCGGGGACAGGGTTGCAGATACGCAGTATTTT. This sequence encodes CASSFGDRVADTQYF.

In this sample, this clone turned up a few times. V usage is TRBV29-1 and J usage is TRBJ2-5, with 8 bases that match TRBD1. The CDR3 extends over 13 amino acids. Germline values: CDR1 SQVTM, CDR2 ANQGSEA. The trim removed 7 bases at V and 5 bases at J, leaving 9 bases unmatched. The CDR3 sequence is CSAIQGAGETQYF. The CDR3 bases are TGCAGCGCGATTCAGGGGGCGGGGGAGACCCAGTACTTC. The variable domain in full, with the rest retrieved from reference TRBV29-1 and TRBJ2-5, is SAVISQKPSRDICQRGTSLTIQCQVDSQVTMMFWYRQQPGQSLTLIATANQGSEATYESGFVIDKFPISRPNLTFSTLTVSNMSPEDSSIYLCSAIQGAGETQYFGPGTRLLVL.

As concerns this clone: A read error may produce the germline difference seen at one junction end. The genes are TRBV19 and TRBJ1-2; D not resolved. The germline V gene has CDR1 LNHDA and CDR2 SQIVND (reference sequence). The CDR3 spans 14 residues. CDR3 sequence reads: CASSINSASYGYTF. Here the CDR3 DNA reads TGTGCCAGTAGTATCAACAGTGCTTCTTATGGGTACACCTTC.

The V and J genes are TRBV6-4 and TRBJ2-1, with TRBD2 as a possible D gene (6 bases). Germline V gene lookup returns CDR1 MRHNA and CDR2 SNTAGT. This CDR3 region has 17 residues. V lost 6 bases and J lost 4, with 22 bases in between. The chain's CDR3 is CASSALVNLGGYNEQFF. Written as DNA, the CDR3 is TGTGCCAGCAGCGCGCTGGTCAACCTTGGGGGGTACAATGAGCAGTTCTTC.

This clone turned up a few times. V gene TRBV5-6 combines with J gene TRBJ2-5; D gene ambiguous. V was trimmed by 2 bases and J by 5 bases, leaving 4 bases between them. Germline CDR1 SGHDT, CDR2 YYEEEE. This CDR3 has 11 amino acids. The CDR3 protein is CASSLLETQYF. In DNA, the CDR3 is TGTGCCAGCAGCTTATTGGAGACCCAGTACTTC.

The genes are TRBV29-1 and TRBJ1-2, with unresolved D. The CDR3 consists of 11 residues. Germline V lookup: CDR1 SQVTM, CDR2 ANQGSEA. V lost 5 bases and J lost 5, with 9 bases in between. The DNA of the CDR3 is TGCAGCGTTATTGGAGAATATGGCTACACCTTC. This gives the protein CSVIGEYGYTF.

The gene calls are TRBV27 and TRBJ1-6; D is unresolved. V was clipped by 6 bases and J by 4 bases, with 10 bases between them. This CDR3 has 14 residues. In germline, CDR1 is MNHEY, CDR2 SMNVEV (reference sequence). CDR3 DNA sequence: TGTGCCAGCAGCTTCGGGAAATATAATTCACCCCTCCACTTT. It yields the protein CASSFGKYNSPLHF.

The chain's CDR3 is CSVVPSGSSYEQYF. In DNA form, the CDR3 reads TGCAGCGTTGTTCCTAGCGGAAGCTCCTACGAGCAGTACTTC. This chain joins TRBV29-1 and TRBJ2-7, with 7 bases matching TRBD2. Germline V gene sequence: CDR1 SQVTM, CDR2 ANQGSEA. With 4 bases clipped from V and 0 bases from J, the junction kept 6 bases outside the gene matches. This CDR3 has 14 amino acids.

This clone was observed a few times. The chain recombines TRBV4-2 with TRBJ2-1; D is possibly TRBD1 (6 bases). The CDR3 length is 13 residues. Trimming pared 5 bases from V and 7 bases from J, leaving 12 bases between. Germline assignment: CDR1 LGHNA and CDR2 YNFKEQ. The CDR3 DNA sequence: TGTGCCAGCAGCTCGCCGCAGGGGAATGAGCAGTTCTTC. As protein: CASSSPQGNEQFF.

This chain uses TRBV11-2 with TRBJ2-7; D is uncertain. Trimming removed 5 bases from V and 0 bases from J, with 5 bases in between. The CDR3 spans 12 residues. CDR1 is SGHAT and CDR2 is FQNNGV in the germline V gene. CDR3 bases: TGTGCCAGCAGCCAAGCCTCCTACGAGCAGTACTTC. Its translation is CASSQASYEQYF.

The chain couples TRBV14 to TRBJ2-5; 11 bases align to TRBD1. Germline trimming cut 2 bases from V and 4 bases from J; bases unmatched to any gene: 3. The CDR3 loop spans 15 amino acids. The V gene's germline CDR1 is SGHDN and CDR2 FVKESK. As DNA, the CDR3 is TGTGCCAGCAGCCAATGGACAGGGGGCGCAGAGACCCAGTACTTC. This codes for CASSQWTGGAETQYF.

The CDR3 here is CASGIMGRGRVYEQYF. The CDR3 bases are TGTGCCAGCGGTATAATGGGAAGGGGGCGCGTATACGAGCAGTACTTC. The chain combines TRBV28 with TRBJ2-7, with TRBD1 matching 7 bases. Trimming took 8 bases from V and 4 from J; bases not matched to a gene: 17. The CDR3 is 16 amino acids. Germline CDR1 and CDR2: MDHEN and SYDVKM. The variable domain in full, with the rest retrieved from reference TRBV28 and TRBJ2-7, is DVKVTQSSRYLVKRTGEKVFLECVQDMDHENMFWYRQDPGLGLRLIYFSYDVKMKEKGDIPEGYSVSREKKERFSLILESASTNQTSMYLCASGIMGRGRVYEQYFGPGTRLTVT.

In its sample, this clone was seen a few times. The rearrangement joins TRBV5-6 to TRBJ2-3; TRBD1 matches 7 bases. V lost 1 base, J lost 7 bases, and 3 bases stayed unmatched. CDR1 and CDR2 from the germline V gene are SGHDT and YYEEEE. The CDR3 is made up of 13 amino acids. CDR3 nucleotide sequence: TGTGCCAGCAGCTTGAAGGGGGCGAATACGCAGTATTTT. This translates into CASSLKGANTQYF.

The chain employs TRBV15 and TRBJ1-6; 7 positions match TRBD1. V gave up 4 bases and J gave up 5 bases; unmatched junction bases: 2. This CDR3 is 14 amino acids long. CDR1 is LNHNV and CDR2 is YYDKDF in the germline V gene (reference sequence). The CDR3 region has the DNA TGTGCCACCAGCAAAACAGGGGATAATTCACCCCTCCACTTT. Translation: CATSKTGDNSPLHF.

This chain joins TRBV6-5 and TRBJ1-2, with TRBD1 matching over 7 bases. CDR1 MNHEY and CDR2 SVGAGI come from the germline V gene. V was clipped by 5 bases and J by 8 bases; unmatched bases: 11. This CDR3 spans 14 amino acids. The DNA of the CDR3 is TGTGCCAGCAGTGGGAGGGACAGCTATCCCGGCTACACCTTC. Its translation: CASSGRDSYPGYTF.

J is TRBJ1-6 and V is TRBV30; D might be TRBD1 (5 bases). CDR3 length equals 17 residues. V lost 0 bases and J 6 bases, leaving 18 bases between the germline ends. Germline V lookup: CDR1 GTSNPN, CDR2 SVGIG (reference sequence). The CDR3 spells CAWSVPPGGIGNSPLHF. CDR3 sequence (DNA): TGTGCCTGGAGTGTTCCCCCTGGGGGGATCGGTAATTCACCCCTCCACTTT.

The CDR3 loop reads CASSPLTGELFF. The CDR3 DNA follows: TGTGCCAGCAGCCCGCTAACCGGGGAGCTGTTTTTT. The chain joins TRBV5-6 to TRBJ2-2; D gene ambiguous. V dropped 4 bases and J dropped 5 bases, with 6 bases sitting between them. CDR1 SGHDT and CDR2 YYEEEE come from the germline V gene. The CDR3 extends over 12 amino acids.

The chain couples TRBV25-1 to TRBJ2-2; D call uncertain. This CDR3 comprises 13 residues. Trimming pared 3 bases from V and 4 bases from J, leaving 6 bases between. Germline V gene data show CDR1 as MGHDK and CDR2 as SYGVNS. This CDR3 is CASSERSTGELFF. CDR3 DNA sequence: TGTGCCAGCAGTGAGAGAAGCACCGGGGAGCTGTTTTTT.